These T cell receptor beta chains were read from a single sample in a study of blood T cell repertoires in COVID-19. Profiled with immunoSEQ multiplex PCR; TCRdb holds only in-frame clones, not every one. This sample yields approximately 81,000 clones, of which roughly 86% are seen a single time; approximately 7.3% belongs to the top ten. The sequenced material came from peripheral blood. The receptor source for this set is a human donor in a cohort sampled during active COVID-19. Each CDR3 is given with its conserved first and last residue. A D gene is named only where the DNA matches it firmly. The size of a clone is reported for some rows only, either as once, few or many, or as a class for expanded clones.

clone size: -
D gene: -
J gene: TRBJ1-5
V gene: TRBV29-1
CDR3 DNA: TGCAGCGTTTTAGGTGAGGATTATCAGCCCCAGCATTTT
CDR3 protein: CSVLGEDYQPQHF

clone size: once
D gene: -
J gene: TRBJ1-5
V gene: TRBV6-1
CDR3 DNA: TGTGCCAGCAGTGAAGCTAATTCTAACAGGCTGCGAAATCAGCCCCAGCATTTT
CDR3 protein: CASSEANSNRLRNQPQHF

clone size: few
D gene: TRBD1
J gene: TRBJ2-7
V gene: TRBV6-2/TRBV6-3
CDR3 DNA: TGTGCCAGCAGTTACCCCAGACAGGGGGCGTACGAGCAGTACTTC
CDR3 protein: CASSYPRQGAYEQYF

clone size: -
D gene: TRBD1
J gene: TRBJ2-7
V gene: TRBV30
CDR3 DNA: TGTGCCTGGACTTCGTCCCAGGGGGTCTCCTACGAGCAGTACTTC
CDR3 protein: CAWTSSQGVSYEQYF

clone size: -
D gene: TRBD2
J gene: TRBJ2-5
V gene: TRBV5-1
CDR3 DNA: TGCGCCAGCAGCCCCCCGGGGGGGCCCCAAGAGACCCAGTACTTC
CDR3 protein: CASSPPGGPQETQYF

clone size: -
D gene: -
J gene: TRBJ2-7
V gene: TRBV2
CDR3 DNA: TGTGCCAGCAGTACCGACAGGACGCTTAGCTCCTACGAGCAGTACTTC
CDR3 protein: CASSTDRTLSSYEQYF

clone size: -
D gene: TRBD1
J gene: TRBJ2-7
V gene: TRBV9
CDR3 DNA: TGTGCCAGCAGCGTAGGACAGGGTGGGGGTTACGAGCAGTACTTC
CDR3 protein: CASSVGQGGGYEQYF

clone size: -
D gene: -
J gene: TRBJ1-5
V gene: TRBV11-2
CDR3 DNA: TGTGCCAGCAGCCAAGCGTCGGGGGGGAATCAGCCCCAGCATTTT
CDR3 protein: CASSQASGGNQPQHF

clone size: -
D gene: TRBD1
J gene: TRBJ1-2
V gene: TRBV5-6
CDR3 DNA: TGTGCCAGCAGCTTGGTGGACAGGGAGTTGTATGGCTACACCTTC
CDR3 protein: CASSLVDRELYGYTF

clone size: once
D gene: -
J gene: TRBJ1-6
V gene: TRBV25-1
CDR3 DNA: TGTGCCAGCACCGACATCCCGAATTCACCCCTCCACTTT
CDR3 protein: CASTDIPNSPLHF

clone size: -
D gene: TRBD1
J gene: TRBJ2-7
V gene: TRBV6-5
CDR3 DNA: TGTGCCAGGGACAGGGCATACTACATGCAGTACTTC
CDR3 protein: CARDRAYYMQYF

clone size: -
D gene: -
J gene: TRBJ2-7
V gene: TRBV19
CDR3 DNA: TGTGCCAGTAGCGGGACCTACGAGCAGTACTTC
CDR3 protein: CASSGTYEQYF